The 16 T cell receptor beta chains below were found in one sample sequenced in a study of tissue T cells after allogeneic stem cell transplantation. Sequenced by immunoSEQ multiplex PCR; TCRdb stores in-frame clones only, minus some. Seen here are roughly 6,400 clones, about half observed once, and the top ten hold around 7%. As for time point: mouse harvest day 7 after allogeneic transplant. The graft held 10^6 splenic CD5+ T cells and 10^7 T-cell-depleted bone marrow cells. Sequencing used gut tissue. The receptors here all came from a female BALB/c mouse given C57BL/6 T cells with graft-versus-host disease after an allogeneic hematopoietic cell transplant.

Note on this clone: The listed genes are named as in mouse. From the germline J gene comes the end of the CDR3, since the read stops 1 residue before it. The chain links TRBV26 to TRBJ1-6; D remains unclear. TRBJ1-6 carries the ORF label, with uncertain function. This CDR3 is 14 amino acids long. V was shortened by 4 bases and J by 3 bases, with 7 bases between the two germline ends. The germline CDR1 and CDR2 sequences are KGHPV and FQNQEV (reference sequence). The DNA read from the CDR3 is TGTGCCAGCAGTCACGGAAACTATAATTCGCCCCTCTAC. It is translated as CASSHGNYNSPLY. The CDR3 in its entirety is CASSHGNYNSPLYF.

Details on this clone: Germline and genes here are mouse. From the germline J gene comes the end of the CDR3, since the read stops 1 residue before it. The chain recombines TRBV23 with TRBJ2-4; the DNA was not used to check the table's D call, TRBD2. Germline V CDR1 and CDR2: KGHTA, FQNQQP. The CDR3 is 13 amino acids. The CDR3 loop reads CSSSPGLGNTLYF. The CDR3 DNA, read in part, is TGCTCCAGCAGTCCCGGACTGGGAAACACCTTGTAC.

There are a few counts of this clone. These gene names are mouse names. The read terminates 1 residue before the CDR3 end, so the remaining end is supplied by the germline J gene. J is TRBJ2-2 and V is TRBV13-3; 10 bases agree with TRBD2. The V segment lost 0 bases and the J segment 2 bases; nucleotides outside the gene matches: 4. The CDR3 contains 17 residues. Germline V gene data show CDR1 as NNHDY and CDR2 as SYVADS. The chain's CDR3 is CASSDETGGWNTGQLYF. CDR3 DNA (partial): TGTGCCAGCAGTGATGAGACTGGGGGGTGGAACACCGGGCAGCTCTAC.

Concerning this clone: The gene symbols are mouse symbols. From the germline J gene comes the end of the CDR3, since the read stops 1 residue before it. The chain uses TRBV1 and TRBJ1-1; no definite D call. CDR1 is NSQYPW and CDR2 is LRSPGD in the germline V gene (reference sequence). Trimming shortened V by 2 bases and J by 3 bases, and 4 bases separated the two germline ends. This CDR3 has 12 amino acids. The part of the CDR3 DNA that was read is TGCACCTGCAGTGCAAGGGACACAGAAGTCTTC. Translation: CTCSARDTEVF. The CDR3, in full, reads CTCSARDTEVFF. The variable domain in full, with the rest retrieved from reference TRBV1 and TRBJ1-1, is VTLLEQNPRWRLVPRGQAVNLRCILKNSQYPWMSWYQQDLQKQLQWLFTLRSPGDKEVKSLPGADYLATRVTDTELRLQVANMSQGRTLYCTCSARDTEVFFGKGTRLTVV.

A remark on this clone: Genes and germline are mouse. The read ends 1 residue before the CDR3 terminus; that terminus is restored from the germline J gene. This chain joins TRBV16 and TRBJ2-4; D not resolved. Trimming removed 1 base at V and 3 bases at J, with 2 bases between. The germline V gene has CDR1 SGHSA and CDR2 FRNQAP. This CDR3 spans 12 amino acids. Partial CDR3 DNA: TGTGCAAGCAGCTTAGTACAAAACACCTTGTAC. Translating gives CASSLVQNTLY. The whole CDR3 sequence reads CASSLVQNTLYF.

This clone appeared a few times. Gene names are mouse gene names. The CDR3 is cut off 1 residue early in the read; its end comes from the germline J gene. The chain employs TRBV17 and TRBJ2-5; 8 bases are shared with TRBD1. The CDR3 spans 13 residues. The trim removed 6 bases at V and 5 bases at J, leaving 4 bases unmatched. In germline, CDR1 is MNHDT, CDR2 YYDKIL. The part of the CDR3 DNA that was read is TGTGCTAGCAGGGACAGGGTGGTAGACACCCAGTAC. Its translation is CASRDRVVDTQY. The full CDR3 sequence reads CASRDRVVDTQYF. Drawing the rest from reference TRBV17 and TRBJ2-5, the complete variable domain is DTTVKQNPRYKLARVGKPVNLICSQTMNHDTMYWYQKKPNQAPKLLLFYYDKILNREADTFEKFQSSRPNNSFCSLYIGSAGLEYSAMYLCASRDRVVDTQYFGPGTRLLVL.

A note on this clone: Genes and germline are mouse. The read halts 1 residue ahead of the CDR3 end, with the missing end drawn from the germline J gene. The chain uses TRBV26 and TRBJ2-3; no firm D call. V lost 7 bases and J 0 bases, leaving 5 bases between the germline ends. The CDR3 extends over 12 amino acids. Germline assignment: CDR1 KGHPV and CDR2 FQNQEV (reference sequence). CDR3 in amino acids: CASKDSAETLYF. CDR3 DNA, as far as it was read: TGTGCCAGCAAGGACAGTGCAGAAACGCTGTAT.

For this clone: Here the gene names and germline are mouse. Sequencing ends 1 residue short of the CDR3 end; the germline J gene provides the rest. The chain combines TRBV15 with TRBJ1-3; 7 nucleotides agree with TRBD1. Looked up from germline, CDR1 is SGHND and CDR2 is FRSKSL. J was trimmed by 0 bases and V by 6 bases; bases with no gene match: 2. This CDR3 contains 14 residues. This chain's CDR3 is CASRQGYSGNTLYF. Partial CDR3 DNA: TGTGCCAGCAGACAGGGGTATTCTGGAAATACGCTCTAT.

As to this clone: Gene names follow the mouse nomenclature. The CDR3 end lies 1 residue beyond the end of the read and is filled in from the germline J gene. The chain joins TRBV13-2 to TRBJ2-4; D is unresolved. The CDR3 covers 12 residues. V lost 3 bases, J lost 4 bases, and 6 bases lay in between. The V gene's germline CDR1 is NNHNN and CDR2 SYGAGS (reference sequence). CDR3 bases read: TGTGCCAGCGGTGGGCCCAAAAACACCTTGTAC. It encodes CASGGPKNTLY. The whole CDR3 protein is CASGGPKNTLYF.

Notes on this clone: Germline and genes: mouse. The read gets to within 1 residue of the CDR3 end, and the germline J gene fills in the rest. This rearrangement joins TRBV13-3 to TRBJ1-1, with a tentative D call TRBD1 (5 bases). The germline CDR1 and CDR2 sequences are NNHDY and SYVADS. Trimming removed 6 bases at V and 1 base at J, with 7 bases between. CDR3 length equals 12 residues. CDR3 DNA, as far as it was read: TGTGCCAGCACACAGGTAAACACAGAAGTCTTC. It translates to CASTQVNTEVF. The CDR3 reads in full as CASTQVNTEVFF.

Remarks on this clone: Genes here carry mouse names. The read ends 1 residue before the CDR3 terminus; that terminus is restored from the germline J gene. This chain connects TRBV13-3 to TRBJ2-2; D is unclear. The CDR3 runs 13 residues. V lost 0 bases to trimming and J lost 3 bases, with 3 bases between them. Looked up from germline, CDR1 is NNHDY and CDR2 is SYVADS. The CDR3 bases that were read are TGTGCCAGCAGTGATGAGGACACCGGGCAGCTCTAC. Translating it yields CASSDEDTGQLY. In full, the CDR3 reads CASSDEDTGQLYF.

By share of the sample, this clone is medium-sized. The gene names given are mouse names. The CDR3 DNA, read in part, is TGTGCCAGCTCTCCCGGGACTGGGGGCTCCTATGAACAGTAC. Protein sequence: CASSPGTGGSYEQY. The whole CDR3 protein is CASSPGTGGSYEQYF. The rearrangement joins TRBV12-1 to TRBJ2-7; TRBD2 matches at 11 bases. The sequence runs out 1 residue before the end of the CDR3; the remainder is reconstructed from the germline J gene. Germline trimming cut 2 bases from V and 0 bases from J; bases unmatched to any gene: 2. There are 15 residues in the CDR3. Germline assignment: CDR1 SGHSN and CDR2 HYEKVE. The full variable domain, completed using reference TRBV12-1 and TRBJ2-7, is DSGVVQSPRHIIKEKGGRSVLTCIPISGHSNVVWYQQTLGKELKFLIQHYEKVERDKGFLPSRFSVQQFDDYHSEMNMSALELEDSAMYFCASSPGTGGSYEQYFGPGTRLTVL.

On this clone itself: Gene names refer to mouse genes. The CDR3 end falls 1 residue outside the read, so it is completed with the germline J gene. V and J are TRBV3 and TRBJ2-7, with D possibly matching TRBD2 (5 bases). Looked up from germline, CDR1 is SNHLY and CDR2 is FYNGKV (reference sequence). V shed 2 bases and J shed 3 bases, with 11 bases lying between them. The CDR3 runs to 14 residues. The CDR3 sequence: CASSLTGKGYEQYF. CDR3 bases read: TGTGCCAGCAGCTTAACTGGTAAAGGCTATGAACAGTAC.

A remark on this clone: The genes and germline here are from mouse. The sequenced fragment ends 1 residue before the CDR3 boundary, so the rest is inferred from the germline J gene. The rearrangement uses TRBV16 and TRBJ2-5, with 7 bases aligning to TRBD2. Germline loops: CDR1 SGHSA, CDR2 FRNQAP. CDR3 length equals 13 residues. The J segment lost 3 bases and the V segment lost 5 bases, leaving 2 bases of the junction unmatched. CDR3 in amino acids: CASSTTGQDTQYF. The DNA read from the CDR3 is TGTGCAAGCAGCACGACTGGGCAAGACACCCAGTAC.

A word on this clone: A clone one base away is much larger, so this may be a read error. Gene and germline names: mouse. Sequencing ends 1 residue short of the CDR3 end; the germline J gene provides the rest. J is TRBJ1-5 and V is TRBV26; D perhaps matches TRBD1 (5 bases). Germline loops: CDR1 KGHPV, CDR2 FQNQEV (reference sequence). The ends were cut back, 7 bases at V and 0 bases at J, with 13 bases in the middle. The CDR3 spans 15 residues. CDR3 bases read: TGTGCCAGCAACTTTCAGGGATATAACAACCAGGCTCCGCTT. The encoded protein is CASNFQGYNNQAPL. The full CDR3 protein reads CASNFQGYNNQAPLF.

This clone is termed medium-sized. The listed genes are named as in mouse. The sequenced fragment ends 1 residue before the CDR3 boundary, so the rest is inferred from the germline J gene. The chain links TRBV19 to TRBJ2-5; D gene unclear. This CDR3 has 13 amino acids. Germline CDR1 FNHDT, CDR2 SITEND (reference sequence). V dropped 2 bases and J dropped 6 bases, with 10 bases sitting between them. The CDR3 sequence: CASSMGRRDTQYF. The covered CDR3 bases are TGTGCCAGCAGTATGGGCAGGCGGGACACCCAGTAC.